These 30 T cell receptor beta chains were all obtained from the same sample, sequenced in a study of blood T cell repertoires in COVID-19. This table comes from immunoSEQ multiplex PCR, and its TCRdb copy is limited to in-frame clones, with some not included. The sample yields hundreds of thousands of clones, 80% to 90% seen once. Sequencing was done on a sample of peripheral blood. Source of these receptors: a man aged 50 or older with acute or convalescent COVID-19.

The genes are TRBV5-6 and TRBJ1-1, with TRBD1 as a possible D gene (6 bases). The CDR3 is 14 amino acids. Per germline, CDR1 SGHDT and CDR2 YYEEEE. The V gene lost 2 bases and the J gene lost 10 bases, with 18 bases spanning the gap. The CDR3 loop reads CASSFRTGRVVAFF. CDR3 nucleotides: TGTGCCAGCAGCTTCCGTACAGGGAGGGTTGTAGCTTTCTTT.

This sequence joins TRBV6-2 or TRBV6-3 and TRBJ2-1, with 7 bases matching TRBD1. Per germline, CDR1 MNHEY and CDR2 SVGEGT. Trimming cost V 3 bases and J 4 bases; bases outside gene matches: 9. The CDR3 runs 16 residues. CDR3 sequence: CASSYSGTVLYNEQFF. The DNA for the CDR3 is TGTGCCAGCAGTTATTCCGGGACAGTTTTATACAATGAGCAGTTCTTC.

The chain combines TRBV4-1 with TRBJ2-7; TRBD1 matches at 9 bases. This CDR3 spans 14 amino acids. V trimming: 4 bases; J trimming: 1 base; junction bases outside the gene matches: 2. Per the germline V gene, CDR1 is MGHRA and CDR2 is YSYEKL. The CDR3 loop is CASSPGQGSYEQYF. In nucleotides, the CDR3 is TGCGCCAGCAGCCCGGGACAGGGTTCCTACGAGCAGTACTTC.

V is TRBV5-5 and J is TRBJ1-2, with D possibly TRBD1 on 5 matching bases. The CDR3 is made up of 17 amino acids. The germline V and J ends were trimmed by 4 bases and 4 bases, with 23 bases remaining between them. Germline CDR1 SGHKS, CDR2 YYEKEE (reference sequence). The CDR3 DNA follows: TGTGCCAGCAGCCCCTGGCACGGAGCCTCGGGGGTCTATGGCTACACCTTC. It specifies CASSPWHGASGVYGYTF.

CDR3 nucleotides: TGTGCCAGCATTCAAGACAGGCTCCGGGAGACCCAGTACTTC. As protein: CASIQDRLRETQYF. V gene TRBV6-5 combines with J gene TRBJ2-5; a possible D gene is TRBD1 (6 bases). The CDR3 runs 14 residues. The V end was cut by 7 bases, the J end by 5 bases, with 17 bases between. Germline CDR1 reads MNHEY; CDR2 reads SVGAGI.

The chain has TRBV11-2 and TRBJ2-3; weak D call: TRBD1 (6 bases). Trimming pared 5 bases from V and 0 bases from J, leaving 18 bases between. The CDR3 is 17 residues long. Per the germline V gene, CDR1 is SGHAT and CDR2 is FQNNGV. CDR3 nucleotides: TGTGCCAGCAGCCTTCGCCCCGGGACACCTAGCACAGATACGCAGTATTTT. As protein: CASSLRPGTPSTDTQYF.

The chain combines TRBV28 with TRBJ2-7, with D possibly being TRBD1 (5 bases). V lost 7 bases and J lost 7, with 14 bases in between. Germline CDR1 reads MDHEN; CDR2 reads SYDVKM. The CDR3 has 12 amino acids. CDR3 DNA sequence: TGTGCCAGCATAGGGGTACCCGGGGAGCAGTACTTC. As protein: CASIGVPGEQYF.

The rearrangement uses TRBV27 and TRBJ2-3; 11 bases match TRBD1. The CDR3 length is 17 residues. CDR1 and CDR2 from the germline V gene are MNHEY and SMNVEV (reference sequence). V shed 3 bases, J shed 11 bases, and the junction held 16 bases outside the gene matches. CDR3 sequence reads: CASSFWSGDRGVIKQYF. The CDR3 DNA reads TGTGCCAGCAGTTTCTGGAGCGGGGACAGGGGGGTTATAAAGCAGTATTTT.

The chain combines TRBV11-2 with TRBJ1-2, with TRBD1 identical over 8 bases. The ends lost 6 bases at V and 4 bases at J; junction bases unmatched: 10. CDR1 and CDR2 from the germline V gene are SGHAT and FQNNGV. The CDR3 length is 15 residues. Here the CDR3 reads CASSRDRGVVYGYTF. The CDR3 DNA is TGTGCCAGCAGTAGAGACAGGGGTGTGGTCTATGGCTACACCTTC.

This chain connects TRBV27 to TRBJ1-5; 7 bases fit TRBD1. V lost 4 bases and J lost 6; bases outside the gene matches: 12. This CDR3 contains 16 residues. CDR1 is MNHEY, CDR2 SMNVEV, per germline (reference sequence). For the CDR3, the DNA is TGTGCCAGCAGTTCTACGACCAAGGGGGCTGCTCAGCCCCAGCATTTT. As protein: CASSSTTKGAAQPQHF.

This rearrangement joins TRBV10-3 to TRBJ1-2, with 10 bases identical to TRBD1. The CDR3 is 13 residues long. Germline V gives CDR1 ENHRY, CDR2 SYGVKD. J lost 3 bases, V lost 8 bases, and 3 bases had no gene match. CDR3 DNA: TGTGCCATCTCGGGGACAGGGGACTATGGCTACACCTTC. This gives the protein CAISGTGDYGYTF.

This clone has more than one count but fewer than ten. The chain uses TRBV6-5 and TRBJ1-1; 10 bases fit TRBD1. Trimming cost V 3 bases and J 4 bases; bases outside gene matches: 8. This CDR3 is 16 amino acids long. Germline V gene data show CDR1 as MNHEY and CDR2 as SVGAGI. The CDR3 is CASSYLPGQGSTEAFF. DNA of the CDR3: TGTGCCAGCAGTTATTTACCGGGACAGGGGAGCACTGAAGCTTTCTTT.

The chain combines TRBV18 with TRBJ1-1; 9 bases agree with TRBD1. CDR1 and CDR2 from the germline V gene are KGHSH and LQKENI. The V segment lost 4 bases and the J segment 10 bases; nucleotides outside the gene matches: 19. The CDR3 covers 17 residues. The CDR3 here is CASSLRDRGAQSRAAFF. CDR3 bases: TGTGCCAGCTCACTCCGTGACAGGGGGGCCCAGTCTCGAGCAGCTTTCTTT.

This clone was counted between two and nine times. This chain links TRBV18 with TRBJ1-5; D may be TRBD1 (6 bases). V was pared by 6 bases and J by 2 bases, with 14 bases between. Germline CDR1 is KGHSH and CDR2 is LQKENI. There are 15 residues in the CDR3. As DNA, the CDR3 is TGTGCCAGCTCGCGTACACAGGGAGGCAATCAGCCCCAGCATTTT. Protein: CASSRTQGGNQPQHF.

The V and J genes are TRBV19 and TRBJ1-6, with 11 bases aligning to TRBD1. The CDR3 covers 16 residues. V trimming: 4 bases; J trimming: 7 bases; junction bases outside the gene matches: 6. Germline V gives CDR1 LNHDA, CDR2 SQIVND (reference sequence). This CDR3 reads CASSTTGTGGNSPLHF. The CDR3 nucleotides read TGTGCCAGTAGTACGACCGGGACAGGGGGGAATTCACCCCTCCACTTT.

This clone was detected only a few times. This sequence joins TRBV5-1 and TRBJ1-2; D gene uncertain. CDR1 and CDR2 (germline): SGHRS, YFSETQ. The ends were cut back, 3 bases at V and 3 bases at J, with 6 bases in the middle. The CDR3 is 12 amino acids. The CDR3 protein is CASSYGDYGYTF. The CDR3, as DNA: TGCGCCAGCAGCTACGGGGACTATGGCTACACCTTC. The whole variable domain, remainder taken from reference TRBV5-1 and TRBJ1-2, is KAGVTQTPRYLIKTRGQQVTLSCSPISGHRSVSWYQQTPGQGLQFLFEYFSETQRNKGNFPGRFSGRQFSNSRSEMNVSTLELGDSALYLCASSYGDYGYTFGSGTRLTVV.

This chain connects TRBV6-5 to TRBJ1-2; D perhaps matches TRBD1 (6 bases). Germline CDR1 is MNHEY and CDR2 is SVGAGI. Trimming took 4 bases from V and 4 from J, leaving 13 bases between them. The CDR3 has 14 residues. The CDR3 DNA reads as TGTGCCAGCAGTTCCGCAGGGGCGGGCTATGGCTACACCTTC. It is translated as CASSSAGAGYGYTF.

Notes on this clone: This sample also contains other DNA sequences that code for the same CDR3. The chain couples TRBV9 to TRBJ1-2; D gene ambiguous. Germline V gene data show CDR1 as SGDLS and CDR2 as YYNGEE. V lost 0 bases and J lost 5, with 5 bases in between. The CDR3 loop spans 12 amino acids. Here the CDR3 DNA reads TGTGCCAGCAGCGTAGGCGGGTATGGCTACACCTTC. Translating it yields CASSVGGYGYTF.

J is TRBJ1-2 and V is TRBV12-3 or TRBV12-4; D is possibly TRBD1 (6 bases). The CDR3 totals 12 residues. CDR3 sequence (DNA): TGTGCTTCCCGACAGGCATCCTATGGCTACACCTTC. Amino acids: CASRQASYGYTF.

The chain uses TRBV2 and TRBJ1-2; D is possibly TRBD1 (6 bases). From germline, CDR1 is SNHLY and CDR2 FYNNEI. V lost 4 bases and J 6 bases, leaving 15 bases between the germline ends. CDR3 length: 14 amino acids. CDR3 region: CASSGRRGEDGYTF. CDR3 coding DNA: TGTGCCAGCAGTGGGCGCAGGGGAGAGGATGGCTACACCTTC.

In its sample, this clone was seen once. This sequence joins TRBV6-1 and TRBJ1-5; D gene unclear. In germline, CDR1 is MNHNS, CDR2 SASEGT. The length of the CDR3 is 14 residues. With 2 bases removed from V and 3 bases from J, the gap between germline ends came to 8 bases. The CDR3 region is CASSELWANQPQHF. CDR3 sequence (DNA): TGTGCCAGCAGTGAACTATGGGCCAATCAGCCCCAGCATTTT.

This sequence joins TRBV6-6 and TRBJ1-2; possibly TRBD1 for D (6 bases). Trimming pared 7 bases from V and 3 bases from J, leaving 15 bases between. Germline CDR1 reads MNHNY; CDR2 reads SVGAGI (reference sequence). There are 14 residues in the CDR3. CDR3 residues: CASTNSGDYYGYTF. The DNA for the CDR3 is TGTGCCAGCACTAACTCAGGGGATTACTATGGCTACACCTTC.

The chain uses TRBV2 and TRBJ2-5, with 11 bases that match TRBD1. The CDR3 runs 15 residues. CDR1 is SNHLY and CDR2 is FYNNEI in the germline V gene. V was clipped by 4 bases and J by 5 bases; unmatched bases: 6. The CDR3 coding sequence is TGTGCCAGCAGTGGAGGACAGGGGGCGTGGGAGACCCAGTACTTC. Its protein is CASSGGQGAWETQYF.

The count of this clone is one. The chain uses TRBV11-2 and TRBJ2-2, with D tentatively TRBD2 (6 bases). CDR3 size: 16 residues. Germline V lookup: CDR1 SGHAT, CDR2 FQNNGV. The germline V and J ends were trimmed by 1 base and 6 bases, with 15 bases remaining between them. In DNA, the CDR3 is TGTGCCAGCAGCTTAGTCGGGCGGAGGGGTCCCGGGGAGCTGTTTTTT. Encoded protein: CASSLVGRRGPGELFF.

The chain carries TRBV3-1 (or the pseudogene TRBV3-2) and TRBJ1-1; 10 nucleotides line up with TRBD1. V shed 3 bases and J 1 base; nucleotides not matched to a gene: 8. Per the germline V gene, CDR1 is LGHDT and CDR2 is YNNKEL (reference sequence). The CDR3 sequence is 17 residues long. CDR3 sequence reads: CASSHLEGQGRNTEAFF. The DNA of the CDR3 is TGTGCCAGCAGCCATCTAGAGGGACAGGGGCGGAACACTGAAGCTTTCTTT.

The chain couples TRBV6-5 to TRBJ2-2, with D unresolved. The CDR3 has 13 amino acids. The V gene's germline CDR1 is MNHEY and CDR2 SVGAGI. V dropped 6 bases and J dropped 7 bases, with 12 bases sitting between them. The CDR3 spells CASSNENVGELFF. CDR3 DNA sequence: TGTGCCAGCAGCAATGAGAACGTCGGGGAGCTGTTTTTT.

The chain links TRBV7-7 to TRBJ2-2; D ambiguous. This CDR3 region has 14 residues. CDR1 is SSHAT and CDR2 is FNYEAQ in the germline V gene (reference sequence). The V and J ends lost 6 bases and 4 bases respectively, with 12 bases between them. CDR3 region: CASSSGSLTGELFF. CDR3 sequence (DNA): TGTGCCAGCAGTTCCGGGTCCCTCACCGGGGAGCTGTTTTTT.

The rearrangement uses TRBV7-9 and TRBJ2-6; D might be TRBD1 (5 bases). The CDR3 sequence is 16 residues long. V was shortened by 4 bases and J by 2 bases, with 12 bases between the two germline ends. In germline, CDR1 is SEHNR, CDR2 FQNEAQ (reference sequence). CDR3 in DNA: TGTGCCAGCAGCTGGGGCAGCCCTCCTGGGGCCAACGTCCTGACTTTC. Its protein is CASSWGSPPGANVLTF.

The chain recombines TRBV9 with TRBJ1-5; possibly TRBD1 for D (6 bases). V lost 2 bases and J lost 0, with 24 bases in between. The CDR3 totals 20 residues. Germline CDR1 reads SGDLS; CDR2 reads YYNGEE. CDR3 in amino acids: CASSVTHRDPRRNSNQPQHF. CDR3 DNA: TGTGCCAGCAGCGTGACCCACAGGGACCCCCGAAGGAATAGCAATCAGCCCCAGCATTTT. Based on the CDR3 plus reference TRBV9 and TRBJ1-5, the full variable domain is DSGVTQTPKHLITATGQRVTLRCSPRSGDLSVYWYQQSLDQGLQFLIQYYNGEERAKGNILERFSAQQFPDLHSELNLSSLELGDSALYFCASSVTHRDPRRNSNQPQHFGDGTRLSIL.

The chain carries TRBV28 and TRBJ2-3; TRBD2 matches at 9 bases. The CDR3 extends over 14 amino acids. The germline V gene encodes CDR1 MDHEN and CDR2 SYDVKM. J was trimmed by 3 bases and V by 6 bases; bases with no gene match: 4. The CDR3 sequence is CASRFSGGTDTQYF. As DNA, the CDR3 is TGTGCCAGCAGATTTAGCGGGGGAACAGATACGCAGTATTTT.